This T cell receptor (beta chain) is drawn from a study of blood T cell repertoires in COVID-19. Looking at the study overall: Samples of COVID-19 (acute and convalescent) were obtained from the United States, Italy and Spain. From T cells, B-cell-depleted T cells, or PBMCs came the material, which was cDNA or gDNA.

V was trimmed by 6 bases and J by 0 bases, leaving 6 bases between them. The V gene's germline CDR1 is SNHLY and CDR2 FYNNEI. The CDR3 has 12 amino acids. The data were produced by immunoSEQ multiplex PCR, yet TCRdb's version contains in-frame clones alone and is incomplete. The sample consists of approximately 190,000 clones, approximately 84% of them appearing once. The receptor's source is a woman aged 70 to 79 with active or convalescent COVID-19. Sequencing input: peripheral blood. The rearrangement uses TRBV2 and TRBJ2-7; D possibly corresponds to TRBD2 (5 bases). As DNA, the CDR3 is TGTGCCAGCAGGGGGAGCTCCTACGAGCAGTACTTC. This translates into CASRGSSYEQYF.